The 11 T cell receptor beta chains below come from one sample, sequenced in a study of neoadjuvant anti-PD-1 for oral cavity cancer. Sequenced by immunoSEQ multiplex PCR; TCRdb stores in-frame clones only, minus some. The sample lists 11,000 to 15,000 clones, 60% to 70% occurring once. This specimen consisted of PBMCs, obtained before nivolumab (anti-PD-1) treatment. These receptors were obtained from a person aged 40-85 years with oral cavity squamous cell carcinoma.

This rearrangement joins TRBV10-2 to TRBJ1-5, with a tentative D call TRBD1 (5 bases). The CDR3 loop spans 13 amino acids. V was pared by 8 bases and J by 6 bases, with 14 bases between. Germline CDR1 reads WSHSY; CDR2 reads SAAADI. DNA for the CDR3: TGCGCCAGCGGCCAGGGTACTAGTCAGCCCCAGCATTTT. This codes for CASGQGTSQPQHF.

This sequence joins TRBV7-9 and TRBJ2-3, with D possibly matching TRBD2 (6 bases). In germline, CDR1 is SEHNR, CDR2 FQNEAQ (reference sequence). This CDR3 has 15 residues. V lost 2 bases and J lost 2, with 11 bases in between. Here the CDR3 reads CASSLSAGNTDTQYF. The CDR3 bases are TGTGCCAGCAGCTTATCGGCGGGGAACACAGATACGCAGTATTTT.

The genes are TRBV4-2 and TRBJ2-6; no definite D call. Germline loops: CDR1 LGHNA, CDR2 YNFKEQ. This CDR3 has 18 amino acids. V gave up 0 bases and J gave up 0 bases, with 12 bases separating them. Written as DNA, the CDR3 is TGTGCCAGCAGCCAAGACGGTTACTGGAGCTCTGGGGCCAACGTCCTGACTTTC. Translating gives CASSQDGYWSSGANVLTF.

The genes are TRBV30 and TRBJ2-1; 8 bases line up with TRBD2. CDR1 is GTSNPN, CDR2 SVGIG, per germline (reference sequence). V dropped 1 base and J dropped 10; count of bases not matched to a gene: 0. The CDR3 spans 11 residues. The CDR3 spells CAWSGLAEQFF. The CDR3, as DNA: TGTGCCTGGAGTGGACTAGCGGAGCAGTTCTTC.

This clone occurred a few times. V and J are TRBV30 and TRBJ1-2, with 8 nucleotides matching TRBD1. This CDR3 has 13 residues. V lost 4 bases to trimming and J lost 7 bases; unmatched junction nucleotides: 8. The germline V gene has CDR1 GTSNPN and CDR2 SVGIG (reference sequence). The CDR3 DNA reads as TGTGCCTGGATATCCAGGACAGGGCCTGGCTACACCTTC. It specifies CAWISRTGPGYTF.

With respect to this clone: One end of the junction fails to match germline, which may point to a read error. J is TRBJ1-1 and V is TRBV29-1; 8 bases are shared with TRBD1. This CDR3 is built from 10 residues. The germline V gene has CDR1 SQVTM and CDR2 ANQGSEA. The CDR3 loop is CSATDRGLVF. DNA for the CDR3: TGCAGCGCCACAGACAGGGGCCTCGTATTT. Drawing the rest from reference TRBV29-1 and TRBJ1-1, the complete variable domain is SAVISQKPSRDICQRGTSLTIQCQVDSQVTMMFWYRQQPGQSLTLIATANQGSEATYESGFVIDKFPISRPNLTFSTLTVSNMSPEDSSIYLCSATDRGLVFGQGTRLTVV.

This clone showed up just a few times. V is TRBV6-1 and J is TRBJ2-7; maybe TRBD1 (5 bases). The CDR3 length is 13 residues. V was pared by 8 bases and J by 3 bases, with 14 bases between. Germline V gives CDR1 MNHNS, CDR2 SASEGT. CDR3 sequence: CASVGVPLYEQYF. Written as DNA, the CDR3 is TGTGCCAGCGTAGGGGTACCGCTCTACGAGCAGTACTTC.

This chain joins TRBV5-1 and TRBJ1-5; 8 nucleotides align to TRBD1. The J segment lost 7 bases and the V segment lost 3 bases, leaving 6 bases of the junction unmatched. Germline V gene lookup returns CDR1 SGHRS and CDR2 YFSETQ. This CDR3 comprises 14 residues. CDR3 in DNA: TGCGCCAGCAGCTCGGGACAGGACGGGCAGCCCCAGCATTTT. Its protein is CASSSGQDGQPQHF.

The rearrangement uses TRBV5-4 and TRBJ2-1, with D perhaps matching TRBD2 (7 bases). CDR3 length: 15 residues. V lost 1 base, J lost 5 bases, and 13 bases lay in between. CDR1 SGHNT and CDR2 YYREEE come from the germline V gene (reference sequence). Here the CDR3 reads CASSLKGGGNNEQFF. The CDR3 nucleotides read TGTGCCAGCAGCTTGAAGGGAGGGGGGAACAATGAGCAGTTCTTC. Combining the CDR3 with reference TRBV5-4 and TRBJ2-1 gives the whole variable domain ETGVTQSPTHLIKTRGQQVTLRCSSQSGHNTVSWYQQALGQGPQFIFQYYREEENGRGNFPPRFSGLQFPNYSSELNVNALELDDSALYLCASSLKGGGNNEQFFGPGTRLTVL.

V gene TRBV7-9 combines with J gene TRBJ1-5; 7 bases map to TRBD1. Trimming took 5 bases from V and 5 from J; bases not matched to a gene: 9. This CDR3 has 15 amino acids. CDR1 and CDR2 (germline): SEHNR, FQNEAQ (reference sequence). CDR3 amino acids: CASSLPGTAYQPQHF. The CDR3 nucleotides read TGTGCCAGCAGCCTACCCGGGACAGCTTATCAGCCCCAGCATTTT.

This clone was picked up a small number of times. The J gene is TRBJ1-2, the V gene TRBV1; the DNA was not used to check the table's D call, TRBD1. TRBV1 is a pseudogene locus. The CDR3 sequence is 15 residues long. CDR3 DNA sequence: TGCACCAGCAGCCAAGATTCTGGACATAACTATGGCTACACCTTC. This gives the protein CTSSQDSGHNYGYTF.